Here is one TCR beta chain with its context. What it binds is not known. Individuals having autoimmune disease history or systemic immunosuppression were not enrolled. These data originate in a study of OX40 agonist ivuxolimab in advanced cancers. Deletions cut 4 bases from V and 8 bases from J, with 17 bases between. The CDR3 consists of 15 residues. Findings and caveats of the study: On average, a greater number of expanded clones characterised CD8+ T cells relative to CD4+.

Produced via immunoSEQ multiplex PCR; TCRdb's table is partial and in-frame only. The table shows under 95,000 clones, with about 82% occurring only once. The sequencing here drew on CD4+ or CD8+ T cells sorted from blood, taken in a trial of the OX40 agonist ivuxolimab. This chain links TRBV6-7 with TRBJ1-4; no reliable D call. TRBV6-7 is assigned to the ORF class and has an uncertain function. This sequence was found in an adult with an advanced solid tumor such as melanoma, head and neck, liver or kidney cancer. This CDR3 reads CASSSPGPSREKLFF. The CDR3 DNA is TGTGCCAGCAGTTCCCCCGGGCCCTCCCGCGAAAAACTGTTTTTT.